This TCR beta chain was recovered during a study of blood T cell repertoires in COVID-19. Clones were sequenced by immunoSEQ multiplex PCR, and TCRdb holds only the in-frame ones, with some missing. The sample lists some 87,000 clones; about 90% were seen once. There are 15 residues in the CDR3. CDR1 is SNHLY, CDR2 FYNNEI, per germline. V was clipped by 8 bases and J by 4 bases, with 20 bases between them. The chain links TRBV2 to TRBJ2-5; perhaps TRBD1 as D (6 bases). The specimen was peripheral blood. This clonotype originated in a human donor with COVID-19, enrolled during active disease. The donor label of this sample is uncertain. CDR3 in DNA: TGTGCCAGCCTCAGCTCCCAGGGGCGGGTAGAGACCCAGTACTTC. Its protein product is CASLSSQGRVETQYF.